Below are 13 T cell receptor beta chains sequenced from a single sample in a study of Ad26.COV2.S vaccination and SARS-CoV-2 variants. Repertoires were generated with immunoSEQ multiplex PCR, while TCRdb's copy carries only in-frame clones and drops some. Of 450,000 to 550,000 clones listed, roughly 89% are singletons. Treatment defined: roughly 20 received Ad26.COV2.S at low or high dose, single or two shots; five or six received placebo; per-sample allocation not given. After the first vaccine or placebo injection, samples were drawn on day 63. The sequences come from peripheral blood, collected in a trial of Ad26.COV2.S vaccine versus placebo. These TCRs come from a person between 18 and 60 years old who received the Ad26.COV2.S COVID-19 vaccine or a placebo.

This sequence joins TRBV4-3 and TRBJ2-3; 7 bases align to TRBD1. Unmatched junction bases numbered 5, after V lost 0 bases and J lost 2 bases. This CDR3 region has 16 residues. Germline V gene data show CDR1 as LGHNA and CDR2 as YSLEER. Here the CDR3 reads CASSQDQGEITDTQYF. In DNA form, the CDR3 reads TGCGCCAGCAGCCAAGATCAGGGGGAGATCACAGATACGCAGTATTTT.

The rearrangement uses TRBV6-5 and TRBJ1-3; 7 bases map to TRBD1. Germline CDR1 is MNHEY and CDR2 is SVGAGI. V lost 7 bases, J lost 4 bases, and 7 bases stayed unmatched. CDR3 length equals 14 residues. CDR3 nucleotides: TGTGCCAGCACCCAGGGGGGGTCAGGAAACACCATATATTTT. This translates into CASTQGGSGNTIYF.

V gene TRBV5-4 combines with J gene TRBJ1-2; TRBD1 aligns across 8 bases. Germline CDR1 SGHNT, CDR2 YYREEE (reference sequence). CDR3 size: 15 residues. V dropped 2 bases and J dropped 8; count of bases not matched to a gene: 11. The CDR3 DNA sequence: TGTGCCAGCAGCTTCGATCCGGGACAGGAGACGGGCTACACCTTC. The encoded protein is CASSFDPGQETGYTF.

The chain links TRBV18 to TRBJ1-1, with a weak D call TRBD1 (6 bases). The germline V gene has CDR1 KGHSH and CDR2 LQKENI. Trimming removed 7 bases at V and 5 bases at J, with 11 bases between. There are 12 residues in the CDR3. DNA of the CDR3: TGTGCCAGCTTCCTAGGGGGGACTGAAGCTTTCTTT. Translated: CASFLGGTEAFF.

The V and J genes are TRBV27 and TRBJ1-6; D is unresolved. The germline V gene has CDR1 MNHEY and CDR2 SMNVEV (reference sequence). The CDR3 contains 15 residues. The V end was cut by 5 bases, the J end by 10 bases, with 18 bases between. The CDR3 bases are TGTGCCAGCAGTCCTCTCCTGATGGGAAGCTCACCCCTCCACTTT. Amino acids: CASSPLLMGSSPLHF.

The rearrangement joins TRBV10-3 to TRBJ2-7, with D hard to call. Trimming removed 3 bases at V and 6 bases at J, with 12 bases between. The CDR3 contains 13 residues. In germline, CDR1 is ENHRY, CDR2 SYGVKD. CDR3 loop: CAISDLGFSEQYV. CDR3 nucleotides: TGTGCCATCAGTGACCTAGGGTTTTCCGAGCAGTACGTC.

This rearrangement joins TRBV19 to TRBJ1-5; TRBD1 aligns across 12 bases. The CDR3 spans 18 residues. Losses at the gene ends were 3 bases for V and 3 bases for J; bases not matched to a gene: 9. CDR1 and CDR2 from the germline V gene are LNHDA and SQIVND (reference sequence). The CDR3: CASSILGGQGAPNQPQHF. CDR3 coding DNA: TGTGCCAGTAGTATTTTAGGGGGACAGGGGGCCCCCAATCAGCCCCAGCATTTT.

The rearrangement uses TRBV14 and TRBJ1-5; 8 positions agree with TRBD1. The CDR3 is made up of 16 amino acids. Per the germline V gene, CDR1 is SGHDN and CDR2 is FVKESK. V was pared by 4 bases and J by 0 bases, with 5 bases of the junction left unmatched. CDR3 in DNA: TGTGCCAGCAGCCTACAGGGGGGGCGTAGCAATCAGCCCCAGCATTTT. Protein: CASSLQGGRSNQPQHF. The complete variable domain, with remaining parts taken from reference TRBV14 and TRBJ1-5, reads EAGVTQFPSHSVIEKGQTVTLRCDPISGHDNLYWYRRVMGKEIKFLLHFVKESKQDESGMPNNRFLAERTGGTYSTLKVQPAELEDSGVYFCASSLQGGRSNQPQHFGDGTRLSIL.

This rearrangement joins TRBV5-1 to TRBJ2-3, with 9 bases aligning to TRBD1. Trimming at V came to 4 bases and at J to 3 bases, leaving 9 bases not matched to a gene. The germline V gene has CDR1 SGHRS and CDR2 YFSETQ. The CDR3 spans 16 residues. This chain's CDR3 is CASSTALGQGTDTQYF. CDR3 in DNA: TGCGCCAGCAGCACGGCACTCGGACAGGGGACAGATACGCAGTATTTT. Full variable domain (outside the CDR3, taken from reference TRBV5-1 and TRBJ2-3): KAGVTQTPRYLIKTRGQQVTLSCSPISGHRSVSWYQQTPGQGLQFLFEYFSETQRNKGNFPGRFSGRQFSNSRSEMNVSTLELGDSALYLCASSTALGQGTDTQYFGPGTRLTVL.

J is TRBJ1-1 and V is TRBV7-8; D not certain. The CDR3 loop spans 13 amino acids. Between the trimmed V and J ends, which lost 5 bases and 10 bases, there was a span of 17 bases. In germline, CDR1 is SGHVS, CDR2 FQNEAQ. CDR3 in amino acids: CASSLVWDPVAFF. The CDR3 region has the DNA TGTGCCAGCAGCCTAGTCTGGGATCCTGTAGCTTTCTTT.

The chain combines TRBV27 with TRBJ2-1; TRBD2 might be the D (5 bases). V was cut by 5 bases and J by 9 bases, with 11 bases left in between. CDR1 is MNHEY, CDR2 SMNVEV, per germline (reference sequence). The length of the CDR3 is 12 residues. The CDR3 region has the DNA TGTGCCAGCAGTCCCCGGGGTACTGAGCAGTTCTTC. Translated: CASSPRGTEQFF.

V is TRBV7-5 and J is TRBJ2-1. TRBV7-5 is tagged as a pseudogene. The CDR3 is 15 amino acids. The CDR3 region is CARSLVWDPRNEQFF. Here the CDR3 DNA reads TGTGCCAGAAGCTTGGTTTGGGACCCCCGGAATGAGCAGTTCTTC.

To note about this clone: The sample contains more than one DNA sequence encoding this CDR3. The CDR3 here is CATGQTTDTQYF. CDR3 nucleotides: TGTGCCACGGGACAGACCACAGATACGCAGTATTTT. The chain links TRBV24-1 to TRBJ2-3, with 7 positions matching TRBD1. Germline CDR1 and CDR2: KGHDR and SFDVKD. The junction had 2 bases not matched to a gene; V was cut back by 10 bases and J by 2 bases. This CDR3 has 12 residues.